This TCR beta chain derives from a study of CD8 T cells in Susac syndrome. Study-level points and caveats: Acknowledgment was made by the study that its TCR sequencing and HLA analysis involved a relatively small number of individuals.

Sequencing of TCR beta drew on CD8+ and CD4+ T cells from blood. Negative isolation was used for CD8+ and CD4+ T cells and FACS enrichment for TEMRA cells. Reverse transcription of about 0.5 to 1 ug RNA was carried out with random hexamers. The amplification used immunoSEQ multiplex PCR on TCR beta CDR3; it spanned 54 Vbeta and 13 Jbeta. MiXCR, run by TCRdb on the immunoSEQ multiplex PCR reads, gives a single entry per CDR3 protein. Of about 400,000 distinct CDR3 sequences in the sample, 75% to 90% were seen once. Germline V gene lookup returns CDR1 SNHLY and CDR2 FYNNEI. V gave up 5 bases and J gave up 6 bases, with 25 bases separating them. The length of the CDR3 is 17 residues. A remark on this clonotype: Its target is not known.

V gene TRBV2 combines with J gene TRBJ1-2, with D maybe TRBD1 (5 bases). The sample comprised CD8+ T cells from PBMCs. This receptor was taken from a human donor with multiple sclerosis. This CDR3 is CASSPASGDLPSDGYTF. The CDR3 DNA reads TGTGCCAGCAGTCCCGCCAGTGGGGACTTACCCTCGGATGGCTACACCTTC.